The rows below give T cell receptor beta chains drawn from one sample of a study of control samples from healthy donors and cancer patients. Sequencing was performed with immunoSEQ multiplex PCR; in TCRdb, only in-frame clones are kept and a portion is missing. The data show fewer than 150,000 clones, with more than 85% seen just once and 6% to 8% held by the top ten. What was sequenced was blood. These receptor sequences come from a woman younger than 30 in good health. Both conserved end residues are part of each CDR3. D genes are given only for firm matches. Expanded clones get a size class; other rows say once, few or many, or leave the size out.

j_call v_call clone_size d_call cdr3_length cdr3_nt cdr3_aa
TRBJ2-7 TRBV5-1 . . 12 TGCGCCAGCAGCCCGCCCGGCTACGAGCAGTACTTC CASSPPGYEQYF
TRBJ2-3 TRBV6-5 . . 14 TGTGCCAGCAGTAGTGTTCTCAGCACAGATACGCAGTATTTT CASSSVLSTDTQYF
TRBJ2-5 TRBV30 . . 15 TGTGCCTGGAGTTCTCTTTCGACCTCCAAAGAGACCCAGTACTTC CAWSSLSTSKETQYF
TRBJ2-3 TRBV3-1/TRBV3-2 once TRBD2 16 TGTGCCAGCAGCCAGGTCTTAAGCGGGGGGACAGATACGCAGTATTTT CASSQVLSGGTDTQYF
TRBJ2-1 TRBV4-3 . . 17 TGCGCCAGCAGCCAAGATGTGAGTCTAGACGGCTACAATGAGCAGTTCTTC CASSQDVSLDGYNEQFF
TRBJ1-2 TRBV5-4 . . 13 TGTGCCAGCAGCGGGGGGAAGAACTATGGCTACACCTTC CASSGGKNYGYTF
TRBJ1-2 TRBV27 . TRBD1 13 TGTGCCAGCGCACTGCCAGGGGGCTATGGCTACACCTTC CASALPGGYGYTF
TRBJ2-3 TRBV6-5 . . 14 TGTGCCAGCGGACAGAGGGATCCCACAGATACGCAGTATTTT CASGQRDPTDTQYF
TRBJ2-3 TRBV7-6 . TRBD2 13 TGTGCCAGCGGAACTAGCGGCACAGATACGCAGTATTTT CASGTSGTDTQYF
TRBJ2-3 TRBV24-1 . . 13 TGTGCCACCAGTACAGGGAGCCCAGATACGCAGTATTTT CATSTGSPDTQYF
TRBJ2-1 TRBV20-1 . TRBD2 15 TGCAGTGCCAGTGCTGGTCCCGGGACTAGCGATGAGCAGTTCTTC CSASAGPGTSDEQFF
TRBJ2-6 TRBV2 . . 14 TGTGCCGGAGCAGTACTTTCTGGGGCCAACGTCCTGACTTTC CAGAVLSGANVLTF
TRBJ1-5 TRBV19 . . 15 TGTGCCAGTAGTCCCTCCCCGGGTTTCAATCAGCCCCAGCATTTT CASSPSPGFNQPQHF
TRBJ2-7 TRBV15 . . 19 TGTGCCACCAGCAGAGATACGCCTAAGGGGCCCGGGAGCTCCTACGAGCAGTACTTC CATSRDTPKGPGSSYEQYF
TRBJ2-7 TRBV28 few . 11 TGTGCCAGCAGTTTCTCCTACGAGCAGTACTTC CASSFSYEQYF
TRBJ2-7 TRBV27 . TRBD1 15 TGTGCCAGCAGTGACAAGACAGGGGTGGGTTACGAGCAGTACTTC CASSDKTGVGYEQYF
TRBJ1-4 TRBV5-1 . . 15 TGCGCCAGCAGCTTGGTGTGGGGGGGTAATTCAGAACTGTTTTTT CASSLVWGGNSELFF
TRBJ1-1 TRBV18 once TRBD1 14 TGTGCCAGCACGTCAAGGGCAGGGGACAGTGAAGCTTTCTTT CASTSRAGDSEAFF
TRBJ2-2 TRBV15 . . 17 TGTGCCACCAGCAGAGTGACGGAAGACAGGCATCACCGGGGAGCTGTTTTT CATSRVTEDRHHRGAVF
TRBJ2-4 TRBV28 . . 11 TGTGCCAGCACGGACGAGGGCATTCAGTACTTC CASTDEGIQYF
TRBJ2-3 TRBV7-2 . . 13 TGTGCCAGCAGCCTAGTTGTCACAGATACGCAGTATTTT CASSLVVTDTQYF
TRBJ2-1 TRBV6-5 . TRBD2 15 TGTGCCAGCAGTATTGAAGCGGGAGGGAGGAATGAGCAGTTCTTC CASSIEAGGRNEQFF
TRBJ2-7 TRBV5-1 . . 14 TGCGCCAGCAGCTTGACAGGGAGCTCCTACGAGCAGTACTTC CASSLTGSSYEQYF
TRBJ2-3 TRBV27 . TRBD2 16 TGTGCCAGCAGTTTACCCGGGACTAGCGGGAGGAATACGCAGTATTTT CASSLPGTSGRNTQYF
TRBJ2-5 TRBV7-2 . . 15 TGTGCCAGCAGACCCTCCCATGGGCAGGTGGGGACCCAGTACTTC CASRPSHGQVGTQYF
TRBJ2-5 TRBV5-5 . . 16 TGTGCCAGCAGCTTGCTTGGTCAGGGGATGTTAGAGACCCAGTACTTC CASSLLGQGMLETQYF
TRBJ1-2 TRBV19 . TRBD1 17 TGTGCCAGTAGTCTTTCTGGGACAGGCGCTCCTATATATGGCTACACCTTC CASSLSGTGAPIYGYTF
TRBJ2-7 TRBV7-2 . TRBD2 18 TGTGCCAGCAGCTTAAGGGACCCCCTAGCGGGAGGGAATTACGAGCAGTACTTC CASSLRDPLAGGNYEQYF
TRBJ1-6 TRBV2 . TRBD1 19 TGTGCCAGCAGCGCCACGTTCCTCGACAGGGACTTAAATAATTCACCCCTCCACTTT CASSATFLDRDLNNSPLHF
TRBJ1-3 TRBV7-2 . . 16 TGTGCCAGCAGCCCCCAAGGGTTAAGTCCTGGAAACACCATATATTTT CASSPQGLSPGNTIYF
TRBJ2-2 TRBV3-1/TRBV3-2 . TRBD2 17 TGTGCCAGCAGCTCCGGACTAGCGGGAGGATTCATTGGGGAGCTGTTTTTT CASSSGLAGGFIGELFF
TRBJ2-3 TRBV20-1 . . 15 TGCAGTGCTAGTTTGGCGGGGCTAAGCACAGATACGCAGTATTTT CSASLAGLSTDTQYF
TRBJ2-2 TRBV5-1 few . 15 TGCGCCAGCAGCTTGGGCTCCGGGGAATCCGGGGAGCTGTTTTTT CASSLGSGESGELFF
TRBJ2-5 TRBV15 . . 14 TGTGCCACCAGCCCCGAGTCTCCAGTGGAGACCCAGTACTTC CATSPESPVETQYF
TRBJ1-1 TRBV3-1/TRBV3-2 . . 12 TGTGCCAGCAGCCAAGTCGGGACTGAAGCTTTCTTT CASSQVGTEAFF
TRBJ1-2 TRBV7-2 . . 13 TGTGCCAGCAGCTTTACAGGACTCTATGGCTACACCTTC CASSFTGLYGYTF
TRBJ2-7 TRBV9 . . 14 TGTGCCAGCAGCGCCCGGGACACAGACTACGAGCAGTACTTC CASSARDTDYEQYF
TRBJ2-2 TRBV18 . . 17 TGTGCCAGCTCACCATCTCCCCGGGGGCGAGACACCGGGGAGCTGTTTTTT CASSPSPRGRDTGELFF
TRBJ1-1 TRBV5-6 . . 16 TGTGCCAGCAGCATGGAATCTTTGGGGCTGAACACTGAAGCTTTCTTT CASSMESLGLNTEAFF
TRBJ1-6 TRBV19 . TRBD1 12 TGTGCCAGTAGTCCCGGACAGGGGGGCCTCCACTTT CASSPGQGGLHF
TRBJ1-2 TRBV15 . . 16 TGTGCCACCAGCAGAGATGGGTCGGGGGGCGCTTATGGCTACACCTTC CATSRDGSGGAYGYTF
TRBJ1-5 TRBV10-3 few . 13 TGTGCCATCAGTGAAGGGGGGAATCAGCCCCAGCATTTT CAISEGGNQPQHF
TRBJ2-3 TRBV27 . . 13 TGTGCCAGCAGTTTAGGGTACACAGATACGCAGTATTTT CASSLGYTDTQYF
TRBJ1-4 TRBV4-1 . . 15 TGCGCCAGCAGCCAAGTTGGATGGACTAATGAAAAACTGTTTTTT CASSQVGWTNEKLFF
TRBJ2-2 TRBV18 . TRBD2 16 TGTGCCAGCTCACCAACGGGGGGTCCGAACACCGGGGAGCTGTTTTTT CASSPTGGPNTGELFF
TRBJ2-3 TRBV28 . . 17 TGTGCCAGCAGTTTATGGCCCCTGGGGGAGGCGACAGATACGCAGTATTTT CASSLWPLGEATDTQYF
TRBJ2-3 TRBV7-6 . . 15 TGTGCCAGCAGCTTAGTAGGGCACTCCACAGATACGCAGTATTTT CASSLVGHSTDTQYF
TRBJ2-3 TRBV15 . . 14 TGTGCCACCAGCAGAGACTGGGTCACAGATACGCAGTATTTT CATSRDWVTDTQYF
TRBJ2-1 TRBV6-5 . . 12 TGTGCCAGCAGTCCCCAGGGCCTGTCCCTGTTCTTC CASSPQGLSLFF